This T cell receptor beta chain appears in the sequencing data of a study of T cell repertoires in cytomegalovirus infection. About the study: Public TCR beta signature analysis indicated the presence of both CMV infection and matching HLA type.

TCRdb called the reads again in MiXCR, with one record for every CDR3 protein. The sample lists more than 85,000 distinct CDR3 sequences; 15% to 20% were seen once. V shed 1 base and J shed 7 bases, with 5 bases lying between them. CDR3 size: 12 residues. This clonotype was recorded at least ten times. The antigen remains unidentified. Study-wide results and limits: CMV-specific HLA-C-restricted TCR beta clonotypes dominated the ex vivo response. Frequencies of public TCR beta families were cumulated, and this identified carriers of CMV plus the relevant HLA.

Sample: PBMCs. V is TRBV12-3 or TRBV12-4 and J is TRBJ1-5; D gene ambiguous. The origin of this receptor is a human donor in good health (CMV status not recorded). Some clones in this sample may be carry-over from other donors' samples. Here the CDR3 DNA reads TGTGCCAGCAGTTTAGGGCACCAGCCCCAGCATTTT. Translation gives CASSLGHQPQHF.